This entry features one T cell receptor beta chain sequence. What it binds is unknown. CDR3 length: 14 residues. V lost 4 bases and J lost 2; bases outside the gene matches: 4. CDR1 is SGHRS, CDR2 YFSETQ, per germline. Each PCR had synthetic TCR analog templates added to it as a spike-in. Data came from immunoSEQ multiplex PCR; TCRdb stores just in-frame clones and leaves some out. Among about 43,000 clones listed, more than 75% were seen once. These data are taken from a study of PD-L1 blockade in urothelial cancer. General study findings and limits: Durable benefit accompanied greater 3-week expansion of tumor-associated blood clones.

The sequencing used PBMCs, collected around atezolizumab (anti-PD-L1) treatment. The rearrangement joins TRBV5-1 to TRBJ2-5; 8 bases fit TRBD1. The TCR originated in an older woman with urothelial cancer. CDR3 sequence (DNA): TGCGCCAGCAGCGTAGGACAGGGTCAAGAGACCCAGTACTTC. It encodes CASSVGQGQETQYF.